This TCR beta chain was sequenced during a study of monozygotic twins with inflammatory bowel disease. Points from the study as a whole: The inverse Simpson measure of TCRbeta diversity was lower in IBD patients than in healthy co-twins. The analysis did not separate different T cell subtypes. IBD patients, compared with healthy twins, shared fewer clonotypes with others (especially with disease activity).

For each CDR3 protein, TCRdb gives one entry from its re-call of the 5' RACE reads, without DNA. The sample includes about 330,000 distinct CDR3 sequences. No sorting of T cells preceded isolation of total RNA from whole blood. About this clonotype: Antigen specificity is unknown.

Germline V gene sequence: CDR1 DFQATT, CDR2 SNEGSKA (reference sequence). The CDR3 covers 16 residues. Sequences were obtained from blood. The source of this sequence is a human donor with ulcerative colitis or Crohn's disease, or a healthy co-twin of an affected twin (not recorded which). The chain uses TRBV20-1 and TRBJ2-1; TCRdb selects TRBD2, and the lack of DNA leaves this call unchecked. CDR3 amino acids: CSARNLAGGTYNEQFF.